This record covers a single T cell receptor (beta chain). As yet, its antigen is unknown. The CDR3 has 15 residues. The V end lost 5 bases, the J end lost 3 bases, and 17 bases lay between the germline ends. CDR1 is MNHEY, CDR2 SVGEGT, per germline. Produced via immunoSEQ multiplex PCR; TCRdb's table is partial and in-frame only. The repertoire holds 150,000 to 200,000 clones, with 85% to 90% as singletons. This sample was taken from a study of T cell responses to AZD1222 COVID-19 vaccine. Background on the study: Second-dose recipients at about 4 or about 12 weeks were treated as one pooled group.

Study-wide results and limits: Possibly, clonal diversity was underestimated; donors were largely white British and included more females. Compared with day 0, the breadth and depth of the Spike-specific TCR repertoire rose significantly after two doses of AZD1222. Only a handful of AZD1222 recipients, several in all, had baseline seropositivity.

The V and J genes are TRBV6-2 or TRBV6-3 and TRBJ2-7; D remains ambiguous. The sequencing used peripheral blood, collected on day 0 of AZD1222 vaccination. The sequence was collected from an adult in good health. The CDR3 region is CASSSPRVDFYEQYF. The CDR3 region has the DNA TGTGCCAGCAGTAGTCCGAGAGTCGACTTCTACGAGCAGTACTTC.